The TCR beta chain under discussion was sequenced for a study of blood T cell repertoires in COVID-19. The assay was immunoSEQ multiplex PCR, and TCRdb's table has in-frame clones only and misses some. The data contain approximately 320,000 clones, roughly 89% of them seen just once; the ten biggest clones take up around 10%. CDR1 and CDR2 from the germline V gene are SEHNR and FQNEAQ (reference sequence). The trim removed 4 bases at V and 10 bases at J, leaving 10 bases unmatched. The CDR3 runs to 14 residues. This clone came up a few times. The chain recombines TRBV7-9 with TRBJ2-1, with 7 nucleotides matching TRBD2. The sequence was collected from a woman in her twenties or thirties with COVID-19, enrolled during active disease. What was sequenced was peripheral blood. In DNA, the CDR3 is TGTGCCAGCAGCTCTCTGACCGTCGGGGGGGAGCAGTTCTTC. Translating it yields CASSSLTVGGEQFF. Using reference TRBV7-9 and TRBJ2-1 for the parts outside the CDR3, the full variable domain is DTGVSQNPRHKITKRGQNVTFRCDPISEHNRLYWYRQTLGQGPEFLTYFQNEAQLEKSRLLSDRFSAERPKGSFSTLEIQRTEQGDSAMYLCASSSLTVGGEQFFGPGTRLTVL.